This is a list of T cell receptor beta chains from one sample in a study of T cells in Graves' hyperthyroidism and ophthalmopathy. One entry per CDR3 protein, called by TCRdb with MiXCR from the multiplex PCR reads. The sample contains fewer than 400,000 distinct CDR3 sequences, roughly 25% of which appear only once. Sequencing was done on a sample of blood. The receptors come from a man in his forties or fifties with Graves' hyperthyroidism. Both conserved end residues are part of each CDR3. D genes are given only for firm matches. The size of a clone is reported for some rows only, either as once, few or many, or as a class for expanded clones.

CDR3 length: 19
V gene: TRBV9
clone size: few
J gene: TRBJ2-2
D gene: -
CDR3 DNA: TGTGCCAGCAGCGTAGCCCACCCGGACAAGGGAACGAACACCGGGGAGCTGTTTTTT
CDR3 protein: CASSVAHPDKGTNTGELFF

CDR3 length: 13
V gene: TRBV28
clone size: -
J gene: TRBJ1-1
D gene: TRBD1
CDR3 DNA: TGTGCCACAGACAGGGGACAGAACACTGAAGCTTTCTTT
CDR3 protein: CATDRGQNTEAFF

CDR3 length: 15
V gene: TRBV6-1
clone size: few
J gene: TRBJ1-5
D gene: -
CDR3 DNA: TGTGCCAGCCAACGGCCTGACAGTCTCAATCAGCCCCAGCATTTT
CDR3 protein: CASQRPDSLNQPQHF

CDR3 length: 12
V gene: TRBV6-5
clone size: few
J gene: TRBJ1-1
D gene: -
CDR3 DNA: TGTGCCAGCAGTTACCAGGAGGCTGAAGCTTTCTTT
CDR3 protein: CASSYQEAEAFF

CDR3 length: 14
V gene: TRBV30
clone size: -
J gene: TRBJ1-2
D gene: -
CDR3 DNA: TGTGCCTGGAGTGTACGGGGGACATTGGTCGGCTACACCTTC
CDR3 protein: CAWSVRGTLVGYTF

CDR3 length: 12
V gene: TRBV20-1
clone size: many
J gene: TRBJ2-7
D gene: -
CDR3 DNA: TGCAGTGGCCAGCGGAGCTCCTACGAGCAGTACTTC
CDR3 protein: CSGQRSSYEQYF

CDR3 length: 14
V gene: TRBV20-1
clone size: once
J gene: TRBJ1-5
D gene: TRBD1
CDR3 DNA: TGCAGTGCTAGCAGACAGGGTAGCAATCAGCCCCAGCATTTT
CDR3 protein: CSASRQGSNQPQHF

CDR3 length: 17
V gene: TRBV6-5
clone size: -
J gene: TRBJ2-1
D gene: TRBD2
CDR3 DNA: TGTGCCAGCAGTTTCGTAGCGGGAAGGAGCTCCTACAATGAGCAGTTCTTC
CDR3 protein: CASSFVAGRSSYNEQFF

CDR3 length: 14
V gene: TRBV27
clone size: many
J gene: TRBJ2-3
D gene: TRBD2
CDR3 DNA: TGTGCCAGCAGTCCGGGAGGAACCGCAGATACGCAGTATTTT
CDR3 protein: CASSPGGTADTQYF

CDR3 length: 15
V gene: TRBV11-2
clone size: -
J gene: TRBJ2-5
D gene: -
CDR3 DNA: TGTGCCAGCAGCCCATCCCCGGACAGCCAAGAGACCCAGTACTTC
CDR3 protein: CASSPSPDSQETQYF

CDR3 length: 14
V gene: TRBV20-1
clone size: -
J gene: TRBJ2-3
D gene: TRBD2
CDR3 DNA: TGCAGTGCTAAAAGAGCGGGAGGTACAGATACGCAGTATTTT
CDR3 protein: CSAKRAGGTDTQYF

CDR3 length: 16
V gene: TRBV10-2
clone size: -
J gene: TRBJ2-1
D gene: -
CDR3 DNA: TGCGCCAGCACCCCAGGCGGACAGTCCGGTAGCCATGAGCAGTTCTTC
CDR3 protein: CASTPGGQSGSHEQFF

CDR3 length: 15
V gene: TRBV5-1
clone size: -
J gene: TRBJ1-1
D gene: -
CDR3 DNA: TGCGCCAGCAGCTTGAGGTTGGGACAACAGGGTGAAGCTTTCTTT
CDR3 protein: CASSLRLGQQGEAFF